The sequence of this T cell receptor beta chain was determined in a study of blood T cell repertoires in COVID-19. Study-wide context: Samples representing acute and convalescent COVID-19 were sourced from the United States, Italy and Spain. The cDNA or gDNA used as material had been derived from T cells, B-cell-depleted T cells, or PBMCs.

V was clipped by 6 bases and J by 6 bases; unmatched bases: 14. Per germline, CDR1 MDHEN and CDR2 SYDVKM. The CDR3 contains 16 residues. The assay was immunoSEQ multiplex PCR, and TCRdb's table has in-frame clones only and misses some. The data show 180,000 or so clones, 65% to 90% seen once. The clonotype originates from a man aged 55 to 70 with acute or convalescent COVID-19. This chain links TRBV28 with TRBJ2-7; 10 bases are shared with TRBD2. The source material was peripheral blood. The CDR3 sequence: CASRSAGGALGGEQYF. CDR3 DNA: TGTGCCAGCAGGTCAGCGGGAGGGGCTTTGGGGGGCGAGCAGTACTTC.